This TCR beta chain was profiled in a study of OX40 agonist ivuxolimab in advanced cancers. Study background: Partial response was recorded in three patients: one hepatocellular carcinoma and two cutaneous melanoma cases. Points from the study as a whole: CD8+ T cells were the subset that, on average, had more expanded clones than CD4+.

Libraries were prepared by immunoSEQ multiplex PCR; TCRdb keeps only in-frame clonotypes and omits some of them. The sample records fewer than 70,000 clones, 85% to 95% being singletons. A note on this clone: What it binds is unknown.

CDR1 is SEHNR, CDR2 FQNEAQ, per germline (reference sequence). Trimming took off 5 bases at V and 1 base at J, with 12 bases between the two ends. CDR3 length: 16 residues. This sequence was found in an adult with an advanced solid tumor such as melanoma, head and neck, liver or kidney cancer. The chain has TRBV7-9 and TRBJ2-6; D is uncertain. The sequences come from CD4+ or CD8+ T cells sorted from blood, collected in a trial of the OX40 agonist ivuxolimab. In DNA, the CDR3 is TGTGCCAGCAGCCCCGAAAACCTGTCTGGGGCCAACGTCCTGACTTTC. Its protein product is CASSPENLSGANVLTF.